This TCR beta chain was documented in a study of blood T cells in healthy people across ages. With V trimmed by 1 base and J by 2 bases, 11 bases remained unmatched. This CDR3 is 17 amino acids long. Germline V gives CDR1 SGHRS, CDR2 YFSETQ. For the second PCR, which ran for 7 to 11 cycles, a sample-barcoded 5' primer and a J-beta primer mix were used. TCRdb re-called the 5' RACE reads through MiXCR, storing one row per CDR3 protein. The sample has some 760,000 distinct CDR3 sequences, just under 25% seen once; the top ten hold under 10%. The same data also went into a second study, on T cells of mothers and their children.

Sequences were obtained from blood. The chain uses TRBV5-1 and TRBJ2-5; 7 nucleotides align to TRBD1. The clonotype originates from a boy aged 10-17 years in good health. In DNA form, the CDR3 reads TGCGCCAGCAGCTTGTTTTTAGGGCCAGGGGGACAAGAGACCCAGTACTTC. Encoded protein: CASSLFLGPGGQETQYF.